The rows below give T cell receptor beta chains drawn from one sample of a study of graft-versus-host responses after intestinal transplantation. Antigens of these TCRs are unknown. Method: immunoSEQ multiplex PCR; TCRdb's copy keeps in-frame clones and lacks some. The sample yields more than 85,000 clones, over 85% seen once. Sample: unstimulated CD8+ T cells sorted from spleen or lymph node cells, taken before intestinal transplant. These receptors were taken from a human donor who received an intestinal transplant. The CDR3 runs from the conserved cysteine through the conserved F or W.

v_gene	j_gene	CDR3aa
TRBV5-1	TRBJ1-5	CASSLGPGEGQPQHF
TRBV29-1	TRBJ2-5	CSVQGAAGDAPETQYF
TRBV7-6	TRBJ2-2	CASSSTSGGTGELFF
TRBV7-3	TRBJ2-2	CASSRGVTGELFF
TRBV30	TRBJ2-7	CAWESTYEQYF
TRBV27	TRBJ2-7	CASSLRGSNSYEQYF
TRBV9	TRBJ2-7	CASSVVETGPYEQYF
TRBV7-9	TRBJ2-1	CASSTSGRHNEQFF
TRBV12-5	TRBJ1-2	CASGLALGTGKNYGYTF
TRBV18	TRBJ2-7	CASSYTDSYEQYF
TRBV13	TRBJ2-1	CASSLGRGMSYNEQFF
TRBV28	TRBJ2-7	CASTDSYDEQYF
TRBV30	TRBJ2-1	CAWRLYNEQFF
TRBV5-6	TRBJ1-5	CASSLLPQGPQHF
TRBV27	TRBJ1-1	CASTRIGTGGVNTEAFF
TRBV7-7	TRBJ2-7	CASSAGLGIDEQYF
TRBV7-8	TRBJ2-7	CASSLDQGPYEQYF